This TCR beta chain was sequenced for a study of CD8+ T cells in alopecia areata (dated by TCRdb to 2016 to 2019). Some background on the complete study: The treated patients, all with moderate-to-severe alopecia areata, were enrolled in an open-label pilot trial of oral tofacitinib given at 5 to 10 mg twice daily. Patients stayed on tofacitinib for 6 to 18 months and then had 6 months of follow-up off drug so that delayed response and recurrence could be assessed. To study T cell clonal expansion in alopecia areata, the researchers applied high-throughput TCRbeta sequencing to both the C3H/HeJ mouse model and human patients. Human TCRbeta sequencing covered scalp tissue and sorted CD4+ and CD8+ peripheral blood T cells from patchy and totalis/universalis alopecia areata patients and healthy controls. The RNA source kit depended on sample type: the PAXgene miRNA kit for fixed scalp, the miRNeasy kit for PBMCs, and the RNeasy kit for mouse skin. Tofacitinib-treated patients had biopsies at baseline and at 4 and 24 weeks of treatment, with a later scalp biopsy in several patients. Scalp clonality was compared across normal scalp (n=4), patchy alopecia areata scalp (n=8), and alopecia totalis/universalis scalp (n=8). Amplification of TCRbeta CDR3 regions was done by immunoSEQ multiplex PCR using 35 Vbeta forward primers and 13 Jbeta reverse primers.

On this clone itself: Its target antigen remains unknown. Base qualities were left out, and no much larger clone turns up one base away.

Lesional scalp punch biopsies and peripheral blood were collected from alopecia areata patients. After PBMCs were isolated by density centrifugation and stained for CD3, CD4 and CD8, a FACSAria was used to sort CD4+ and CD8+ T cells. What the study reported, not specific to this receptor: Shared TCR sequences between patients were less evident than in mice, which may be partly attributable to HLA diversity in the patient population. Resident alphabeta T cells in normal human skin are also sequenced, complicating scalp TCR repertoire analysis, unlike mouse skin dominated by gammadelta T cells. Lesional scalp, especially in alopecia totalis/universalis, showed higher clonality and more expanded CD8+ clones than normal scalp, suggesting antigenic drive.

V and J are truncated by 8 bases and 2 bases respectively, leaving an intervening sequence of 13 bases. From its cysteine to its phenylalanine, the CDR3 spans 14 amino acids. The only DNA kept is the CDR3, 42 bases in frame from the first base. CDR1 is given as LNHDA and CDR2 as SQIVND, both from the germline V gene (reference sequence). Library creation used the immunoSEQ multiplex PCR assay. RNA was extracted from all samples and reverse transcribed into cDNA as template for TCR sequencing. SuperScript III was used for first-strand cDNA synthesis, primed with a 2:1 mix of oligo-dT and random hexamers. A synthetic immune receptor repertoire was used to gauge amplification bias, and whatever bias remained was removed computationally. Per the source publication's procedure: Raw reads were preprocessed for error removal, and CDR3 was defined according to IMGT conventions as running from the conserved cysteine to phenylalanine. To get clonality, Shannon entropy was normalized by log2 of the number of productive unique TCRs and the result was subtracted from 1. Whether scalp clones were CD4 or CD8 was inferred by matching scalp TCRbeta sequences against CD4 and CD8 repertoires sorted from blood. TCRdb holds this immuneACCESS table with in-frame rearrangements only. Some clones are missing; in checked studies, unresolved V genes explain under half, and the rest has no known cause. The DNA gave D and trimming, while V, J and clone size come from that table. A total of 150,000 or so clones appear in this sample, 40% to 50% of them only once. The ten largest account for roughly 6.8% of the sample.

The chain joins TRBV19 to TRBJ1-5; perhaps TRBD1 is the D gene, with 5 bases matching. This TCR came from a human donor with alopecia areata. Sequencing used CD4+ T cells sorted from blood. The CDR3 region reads CASDPQGGNQPQHF. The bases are TGTGCCAGTGATCCCCAGGGAGGCAATCAGCCCCAGCATTTT.